This TCR beta chain emerged from a study of blood T cell repertoires in COVID-19. Measured with immunoSEQ multiplex PCR; TCRdb has only the in-frame clones, and not every one. The table includes 250,000 to 350,000 clones, more than 70% detected once. J gave up 9 bases and V 5 bases, and 1 base lay outside the gene matches. Germline V gene data show CDR1 as MDHEN and CDR2 as SYDVKM. This CDR3 is 11 amino acids long. Sequenced material: peripheral blood. This sequence originates from a woman aged 45-60 years who had recovered from COVID-19. This chain connects TRBV28 to TRBJ2-1; 7 positions agree with TRBD2. The CDR3, as DNA: TGTGCCAGCAGTAGGGAGGGTGAGCAGTTCTTC. Encoded protein: CASSREGEQFF.